Described below is a single T cell receptor beta chain sequence and its context. Study processing details: Reference gene primer amplification gave nucleated cell count estimates. Clones were read by immunoSEQ multiplex PCR, and TCRdb kept only the in-frame ones, dropping some. The DNA was the basis for D and trimming; V, J and clone size are from that table. The sample holds a few hundred thousand clones, roughly 88% seen once. The data were taken from a study of blood T cell repertoires in COVID-19. CDR3 length: 15 residues. In germline, CDR1 is MDHEN, CDR2 SYDVKM. Trimming cost V 5 bases and J 2 bases; bases outside gene matches: 4.

Sequenced input: peripheral blood. The chain employs TRBV28 and TRBJ2-5; 11 bases are shared with TRBD2. This clonotype originated in a woman between 45 and 65 years old with acute or convalescent COVID-19. The CDR3 DNA reads TGTGCCAGCAGTCCGGGACTAGCGGAACAAGAGACCCAGTACTTC. This sequence encodes CASSPGLAEQETQYF.